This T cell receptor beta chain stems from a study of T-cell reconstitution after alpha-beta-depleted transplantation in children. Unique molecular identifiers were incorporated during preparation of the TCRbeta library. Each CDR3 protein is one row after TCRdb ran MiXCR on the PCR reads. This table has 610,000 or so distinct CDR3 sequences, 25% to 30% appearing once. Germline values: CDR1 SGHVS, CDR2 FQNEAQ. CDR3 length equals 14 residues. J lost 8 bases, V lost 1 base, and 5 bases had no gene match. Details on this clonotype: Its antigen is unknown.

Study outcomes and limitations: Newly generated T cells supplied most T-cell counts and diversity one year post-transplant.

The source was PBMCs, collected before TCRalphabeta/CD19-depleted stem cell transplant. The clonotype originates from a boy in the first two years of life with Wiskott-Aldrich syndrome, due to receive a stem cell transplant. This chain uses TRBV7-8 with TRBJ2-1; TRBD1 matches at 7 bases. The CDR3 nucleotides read TGTGCCAGCAGCTTAGGGGACAGTGGGCATGAGCAGTTCTTC. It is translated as CASSLGDSGHEQFF.